This TCR beta chain was captured in a study of molecular identifiers for immune sequencing clone quantification. Study conclusions and caveats: Highly expanded clone sizes could be underestimated through barcode sharing by identical TCR molecules.

The CDR3 is 17 residues long. Concerning this clonotype itself: Its antigen is not identified.

The CD8+CD4-CCR7+CD45RA+ phenotype defined the sorted naive CD8 T cells. TCRdb processed the PCR reads anew with MiXCR; each CDR3 protein has one entry. Counted here are just over 40,000 distinct CDR3 sequences, about 18% occurring once; the ten biggest clones make up roughly 6.9%. The source is a human donor in good health. Some libraries in this study had Jurkat cell RNA spiked in. Sequenced: naive CD8+ T cells from blood, with Jurkat cell RNA spiked in. The subset here: FACS-sorted CD8+CD4-CCR7+CD45RA+ naive T cells. V is TRBV21-1 and J is TRBJ2-3. TRBV21-1 is termed a pseudogene. The CDR3 DNA reads as TGTGCCAGCAGCAAAGAGACCGACAATCCCCACACAGATACGCAGTATTTT. Translation: CASSKETDNPHTDTQYF.